A single sample is the source of the 19 T cell receptor beta chains below, sequenced in a study of tumour-infiltrating T cells in Burkitt lymphoma. Assay: immunoSEQ multiplex PCR; the TCRdb copy retains only in-frame clones and omits some. Among 13,000 or so clones, around 86% were seen once, and the ten largest hold approximately 1.5%. Sequencing used tumor tissue. These receptor sequences come from a human donor with diffuse large B-cell lymphoma.

J is TRBJ2-3 and V is TRBV9; possibly TRBD1 for D (5 bases). Germline values: CDR1 SGDLS, CDR2 YYNGEE. The CDR3 covers 14 residues. V was trimmed by 1 base and J by 0 bases, leaving 6 bases between them. This CDR3 is CASSVTGSTDTQYF. The CDR3 region has the DNA TGTGCCAGCAGCGTAACAGGTAGCACAGATACGCAGTATTTT. Drawing the rest from reference TRBV9 and TRBJ2-3, the complete variable domain is DSGVTQTPKHLITATGQRVTLRCSPRSGDLSVYWYQQSLDQGLQFLIQYYNGEERAKGNILERFSAQQFPDLHSELNLSSLELGDSALYFCASSVTGSTDTQYFGPGTRLTVL.

This clone was observed a single time. This chain uses TRBV7-2 with TRBJ1-6; D ambiguous. The length of the CDR3 is 13 residues. CDR1 is SGHTA and CDR2 is FQGNSA in the germline V gene. Trimming pared 4 bases from V and 10 bases from J, leaving 11 bases between. The CDR3 DNA reads as TGTGCCAGCAGCTCATCCGGGCGATCACCCCTCCACTTT. Protein sequence: CASSSSGRSPLHF.

This chain links TRBV5-5 with TRBJ1-5; D gene unclear. The CDR3 is 15 amino acids. From germline, CDR1 is SGHKS and CDR2 YYEKEE (reference sequence). The V and J ends lost 4 bases and 0 bases respectively, with 11 bases between them. The CDR3 region is CASSPTGYSNQPQHF. CDR3 nucleotide sequence: TGTGCCAGCAGCCCGACCGGGTATAGCAATCAGCCCCAGCATTTT.

V gene TRBV21-1 combines with J gene TRBJ2-1; the DNA was not used to check the table's D call, TRBD2. TRBV21-1 is assigned pseudogene status. The CDR3 has 20 residues. The CDR3 loop reads CASSKVRLAGVPSSYNEQFF. The CDR3 region has the DNA TGTGCCAGCAGCAAAGTAAGACTAGCGGGGGTGCCGAGCTCCTACAATGAGCAGTTCTTC.

The V gene is TRBV4-3, the J gene TRBJ2-1; D may be TRBD1 (6 bases). This CDR3 comprises 16 residues. V lost 3 bases, J lost 5 bases, and 17 bases lay in between. Germline V lookup: CDR1 LGHNA, CDR2 YSLEER. The CDR3 reads CASSQLTGPPNNEQFF. DNA of the CDR3: TGCGCCAGCAGCCAGCTAACAGGGCCCCCCAACAATGAGCAGTTCTTC.

This clone has more than one count but fewer than ten. The chain links TRBV4-2 to TRBJ2-2, with 7 bases matching TRBD1. Germline-derived CDR1 and CDR2 are LGHNA and YNFKEQ. V was clipped by 9 bases and J by 4 bases; unmatched bases: 5. This CDR3 is 13 amino acids long. The CDR3 DNA reads as TGTGCCAGTTTTCCAGGGGGCACCGGGGAGCTGTTTTTT. This encodes CASFPGGTGELFF.

The V and J genes are TRBV5-6 and TRBJ2-3; 9 bases map to TRBD2. Per germline, CDR1 SGHDT and CDR2 YYEEEE. The length of the CDR3 is 16 residues. V lost 3 bases, J lost 2 bases, and 7 bases stayed unmatched. The CDR3 DNA is TGTGCCAGCAGCTCTGTAGCGGGGGTTACCACAGATACGCAGTATTTT. Its translation is CASSSVAGVTTDTQYF.

The rearrangement links TRBV9 to TRBJ1-4, with D perhaps TRBD1 (5 bases). V lost 1 base and J lost 5, with 9 bases in between. Germline loops: CDR1 SGDLS, CDR2 YYNGEE. The CDR3 contains 14 residues. The CDR3 spells CASSVSAGNEKLFF. The CDR3, as DNA: TGTGCCAGCAGCGTAAGTGCAGGGAATGAAAAACTGTTTTTT.

V is TRBV27 and J is TRBJ2-1; TRBD2 matches at 10 bases. The germline gives CDR1 MNHEY, CDR2 SMNVEV (reference sequence). There are 16 residues in the CDR3. J gave up 2 bases and V 4 bases, and 5 bases lay outside the gene matches. CDR3 sequence: CASSSRTSGTYNEQFF. CDR3 in DNA: TGTGCCAGCAGTTCCCGGACTAGCGGAACCTACAATGAGCAGTTCTTC.

The V and J genes are TRBV5-1 and TRBJ1-3; no clear D gene. Trimming removed 3 bases from V and 0 bases from J, with 7 bases in between. The germline CDR1 and CDR2 sequences are SGHRS and YFSETQ. CDR3 size: 14 residues. The DNA for the CDR3 is TGCGCCAGCAGCTCCCAAGGCTCTGGAAACACCATATATTTT. It specifies CASSSQGSGNTIYF. Full variable domain (outside the CDR3, taken from reference TRBV5-1 and TRBJ1-3): KAGVTQTPRYLIKTRGQQVTLSCSPISGHRSVSWYQQTPGQGLQFLFEYFSETQRNKGNFPGRFSGRQFSNSRSEMNVSTLELGDSALYLCASSSQGSGNTIYFGEGSWLTVV.

For the CDR3, the DNA is TGTGCCAGCAGGCCGGGACAGTTTAATCAGCCCCAGCATTTT. It translates to CASRPGQFNQPQHF. This chain joins TRBV2 and TRBJ1-5; 7 nucleotides align to TRBD1. This CDR3 has 14 amino acids. V dropped 6 bases and J dropped 4; count of bases not matched to a gene: 6. The germline V gene encodes CDR1 SNHLY and CDR2 FYNNEI.

The rearrangement uses TRBV2 and TRBJ1-2; no definite D call. This CDR3 region has 13 residues. The V and J ends lost 4 bases and 8 bases respectively, with 14 bases between them. Germline values: CDR1 SNHLY, CDR2 FYNNEI. This CDR3 reads CASSGQTERGYTF. The CDR3 nucleotides read TGTGCCAGCAGTGGCCAGACGGAGAGGGGCTACACCTTC.

V gene TRBV13 combines with J gene TRBJ2-5, with D maybe TRBD2 (6 bases). CDR3 size: 15 residues. Deletions cut 4 bases from V and 5 bases from J, with 17 bases between. Germline CDR1 reads PRHDT; CDR2 reads FYEKMQ (reference sequence). The CDR3 is CASSSSEGEGETQYF. For the CDR3, the DNA is TGTGCCAGCAGCTCCTCGGAGGGAGAGGGGGAGACCCAGTACTTC.

This chain connects TRBV27 to TRBJ2-5; D perhaps matches TRBD2 (5 bases). The germline V gene has CDR1 MNHEY and CDR2 SMNVEV (reference sequence). This CDR3 is built from 14 residues. Trimming pared 2 bases from V and 4 bases from J, leaving 11 bases between. The CDR3 loop reads CASSLIPGRETQYF. The CDR3 bases are TGTGCCAGCAGTTTAATCCCGGGAAGAGAGACCCAGTACTTC.

The chain couples TRBV6-5 to TRBJ2-3, with 7 positions matching TRBD2. This CDR3 is built from 15 residues. Germline V CDR1 and CDR2: MNHEY, SVGAGI. V dropped 7 bases and J dropped 2; count of bases not matched to a gene: 9. CDR3 nucleotide sequence: TGTGCCAGCATCTCGTTGGGAGGGAACACAGATACGCAGTATTTT. Its protein is CASISLGGNTDTQYF.

The gene calls are TRBV9 and TRBJ1-3; D is perhaps TRBD1 (5 bases). The CDR3 has 16 amino acids. Germline CDR1 is SGDLS and CDR2 is YYNGEE. V was pared by 4 bases and J by 0 bases, with 14 bases between. The CDR3 DNA reads as TGTGCCAGCAGCCCTGAGGGGTTGCCCTCTGGAAACACCATATATTTT. Translation gives CASSPEGLPSGNTIYF.

The chain employs TRBV5-6 and TRBJ2-3; TRBD1 is a possible D gene (5 bases). V lost 2 bases to trimming and J lost 0 bases, with 16 bases between them. Germline V gene lookup returns CDR1 SGHDT and CDR2 YYEEEE. The CDR3 sequence is 17 residues long. CDR3 amino acids: CASSFGGRGYSTDTQYF. The DNA for the CDR3 is TGTGCCAGCAGCTTCGGTGGAAGGGGCTATAGCACAGATACGCAGTATTTT.

Notes on this clone: Other DNA variants within this sample encode the same CDR3. The chain links TRBV5-1 to TRBJ1-1; the D is unclear. The CDR3 has 14 amino acids. With 4 bases removed from V and 2 bases from J, the gap between germline ends came to 12 bases. Germline CDR1 reads SGHRS; CDR2 reads YFSETQ. CDR3 in DNA: TGCGCCAGCAGCCTGGCCGGGGATAACACTGAAGCTTTCTTT. Translating gives CASSLAGDNTEAFF.

The chain carries TRBV2 and TRBJ1-6; D perhaps matches TRBD1 (5 bases). CDR1 and CDR2 from the germline V gene are SNHLY and FYNNEI. Trimming removed 2 bases from V and 7 bases from J, with 15 bases in between. This CDR3 is 16 amino acids long. The CDR3 coding sequence is TGTGCCAGCAGTGAACGGGCCGGGACGGCCAATTCACCCCTCCACTTT. Its protein product is CASSERAGTANSPLHF.